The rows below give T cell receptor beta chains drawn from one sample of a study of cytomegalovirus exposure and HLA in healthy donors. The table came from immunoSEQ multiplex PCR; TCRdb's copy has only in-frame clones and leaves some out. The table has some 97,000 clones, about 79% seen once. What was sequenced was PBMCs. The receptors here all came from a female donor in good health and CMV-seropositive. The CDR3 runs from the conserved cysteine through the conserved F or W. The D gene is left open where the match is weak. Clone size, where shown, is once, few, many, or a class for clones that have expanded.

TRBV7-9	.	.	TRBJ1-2	TGTTCCAGCAGCTTAATCGGGGGTGGCTATGGCTACACCTTC	CSSSLIGGGYGYTF
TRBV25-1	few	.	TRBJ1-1	TGTGCCAGCAGCCTCCTAAGGAACACTGAAGCTTTCTTT	CASSLLRNTEAFF
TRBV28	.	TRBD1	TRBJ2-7	TGTGCCAGCAGTTTGGCCCGTCCCGGGACAGGGGGGGAGCAGTACTTC	CASSLARPGTGGEQYF
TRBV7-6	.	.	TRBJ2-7	TGTGCCAGCAGCTTAGGAACGCAGGGGAAGCAGGTCGAGCAGTACTTC	CASSLGTQGKQVEQYF
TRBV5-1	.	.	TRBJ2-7	TGCGCCAGCAGCTCCGGAGGGTACGAGCAGTACTTC	CASSSGGYEQYF
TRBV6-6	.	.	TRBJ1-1	TGTGCCAGCAGTTCTAAAAGGGAGTTCGGGACTGAAGCTTTCTTT	CASSSKREFGTEAFF
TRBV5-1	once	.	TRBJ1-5	TGCGCCAGCAGCTTGGTCGGGGGGACTCAGCCCCAGCATTTT	CASSLVGGTQPQHF
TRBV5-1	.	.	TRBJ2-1	TGCGCCAGCATCCCAACTAGCAATTTTGCCCATGAGCAGTTCTTC	CASIPTSNFAHEQFF
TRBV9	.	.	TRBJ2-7	TGTGCCAGCAGCGTTGGGCAGGGGTTAGACGAGCAGTACTTC	CASSVGQGLDEQYF
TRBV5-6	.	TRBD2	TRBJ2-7	TGTGCCAGCAGCTTGGTGGCTAGCGGGGGAACCACCTACGAGCAGTACTTC	CASSLVASGGTTYEQYF
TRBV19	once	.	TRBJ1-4	TGTGCCCCCTCGGGGATTAATGAAAAACTGTTTTTT	CAPSGINEKLFF
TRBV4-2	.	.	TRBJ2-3	TGTGCCAGCAGCCAGGAGATCACCGAGACAGATACGCAGTATTTT	CASSQEITETDTQYF
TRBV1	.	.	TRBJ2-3	TGCACCAGCAGCCAAGATCAGGCCCCCTTTAGCGGGGGAAGCACAGATACGCAGTATTTT	CTSSQDQAPFSGGSTDTQYF
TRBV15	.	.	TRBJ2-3	TGTGCCACCAGCAGAGTCACGGGAGTAACAGATACGCAGTATTTT	CATSRVTGVTDTQYF
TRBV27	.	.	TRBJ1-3	TGTGCCAGCAGTTTAAGGGGATCTGGAAACACCATATATTTT	CASSLRGSGNTIYF
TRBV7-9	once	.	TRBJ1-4	TGTGCCAGCAGCCTCTGGACAGTAACTAATGAAAAACTGTTTTTT	CASSLWTVTNEKLFF
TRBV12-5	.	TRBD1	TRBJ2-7	TGTGCTAGTGGCCACCTTCCCGGGACAGGGCCTCTCGGGCAGTACTTC	CASGHLPGTGPLGQYF
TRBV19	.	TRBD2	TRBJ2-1	TGTGCCAGTAATCCGGGACTAAATGTAAATGAGCAGTTCTTC	CASNPGLNVNEQFF
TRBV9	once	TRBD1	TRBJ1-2	TGTGCCAGCACACTCAAGGGGGCAGGGAATCCGAACTATGGCTACACCTTC	CASTLKGAGNPNYGYTF
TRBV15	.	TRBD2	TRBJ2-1	TGTGCCACCAGCAGAGATGCGCTAGCGGGAGCCAATGAGCAGTTCTTC	CATSRDALAGANEQFF